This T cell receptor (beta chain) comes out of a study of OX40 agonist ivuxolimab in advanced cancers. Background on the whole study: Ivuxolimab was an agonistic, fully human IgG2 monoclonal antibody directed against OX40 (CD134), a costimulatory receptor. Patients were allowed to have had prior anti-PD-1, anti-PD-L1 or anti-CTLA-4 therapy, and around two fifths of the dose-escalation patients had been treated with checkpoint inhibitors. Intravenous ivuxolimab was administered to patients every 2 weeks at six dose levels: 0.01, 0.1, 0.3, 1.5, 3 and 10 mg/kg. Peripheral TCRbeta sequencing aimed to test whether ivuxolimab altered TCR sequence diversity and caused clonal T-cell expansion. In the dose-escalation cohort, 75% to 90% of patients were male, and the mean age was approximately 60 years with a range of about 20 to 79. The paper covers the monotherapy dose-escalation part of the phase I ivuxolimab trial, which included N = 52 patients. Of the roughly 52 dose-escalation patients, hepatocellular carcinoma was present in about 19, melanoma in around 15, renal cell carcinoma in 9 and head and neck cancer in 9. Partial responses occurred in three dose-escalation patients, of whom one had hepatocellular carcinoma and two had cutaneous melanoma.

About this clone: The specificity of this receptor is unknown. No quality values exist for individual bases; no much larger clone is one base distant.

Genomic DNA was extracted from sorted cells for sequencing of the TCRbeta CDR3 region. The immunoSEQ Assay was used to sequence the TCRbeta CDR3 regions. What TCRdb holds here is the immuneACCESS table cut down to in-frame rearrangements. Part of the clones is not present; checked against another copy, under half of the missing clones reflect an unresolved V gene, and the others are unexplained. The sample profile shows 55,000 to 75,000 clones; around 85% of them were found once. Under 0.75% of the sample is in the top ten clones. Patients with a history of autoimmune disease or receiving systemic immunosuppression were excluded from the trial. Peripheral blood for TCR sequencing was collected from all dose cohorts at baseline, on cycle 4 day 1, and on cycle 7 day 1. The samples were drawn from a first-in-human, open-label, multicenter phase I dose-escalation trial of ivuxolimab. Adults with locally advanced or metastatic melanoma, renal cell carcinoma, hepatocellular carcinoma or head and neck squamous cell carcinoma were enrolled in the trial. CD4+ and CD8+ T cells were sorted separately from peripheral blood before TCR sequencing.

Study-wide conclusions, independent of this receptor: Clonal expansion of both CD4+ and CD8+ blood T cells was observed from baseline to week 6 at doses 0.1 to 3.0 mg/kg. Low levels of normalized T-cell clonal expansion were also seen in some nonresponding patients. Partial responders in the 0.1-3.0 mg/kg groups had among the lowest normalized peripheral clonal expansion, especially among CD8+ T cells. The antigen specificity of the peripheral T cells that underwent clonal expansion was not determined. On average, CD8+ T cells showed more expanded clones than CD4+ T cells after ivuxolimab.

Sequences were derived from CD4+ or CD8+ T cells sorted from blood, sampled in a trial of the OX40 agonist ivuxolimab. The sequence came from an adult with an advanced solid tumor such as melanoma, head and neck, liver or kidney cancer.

This receptor has the CDR3 CASSPPSGEETQYF. In nucleotide form, the sequence is TGTGCCAGCTCACCACCGAGCGGGGAGGAGACCCAGTACTTC. The chain is made from TRBV18 and TRBJ2-5, and 7 junctional nucleotides match TRBD2. V is pruned by 0 bases and J by 5 bases, leaving 3 bases of the junction without a gene match. Inclusive of the bounding cysteine and phenylalanine, the CDR3 is 14 residues long. Here the CDR3 DNA is all that survives: 42 bases in frame from base 1. According to the germline V gene, CDR1 reads KGHSH and CDR2 reads LQKENI.